These 15 T cell receptor beta chains were all obtained from the same sample, sequenced in a study of blood T cells in healthy people across ages. Primers used in a second PCR of about 7 to 12 cycles were a sample-barcoded 5' primer and a J-beta primer mix. TCRdb reprocessed the 5' RACE reads with MiXCR, giving one entry per CDR3 protein. Among about 700,000 distinct CDR3 sequences, 32% were seen once, and the ten largest hold 15% to 19%. The sample comprised blood. These receptors were taken from a woman aged 80 or over in good health.

This clonotype has a handful of counts. The chain has TRBV2 and TRBJ1-6, with 9 bases fitting TRBD1. The ends lost 6 bases at V and 7 bases at J; junction bases unmatched: 7. Germline V gene sequence: CDR1 SNHLY, CDR2 FYNNEI. The CDR3 spans 15 residues. The CDR3 region has the DNA TGTGCCAGCAGGCAGGGGGACAGGGCCAATTCACCCCTCCACTTT. Residues: CASRQGDRANSPLHF.

This clonotype was picked up many times. The V call is TRBV27, the J call TRBJ1-2; D possibly corresponds to TRBD1 (5 bases). The length of the CDR3 is 16 residues. Trimming took off 0 bases at V and 4 bases at J, with 15 bases between the two ends. Per germline, CDR1 MNHEY and CDR2 SMNVEV (reference sequence). The CDR3 coding sequence is TGTGCCAGCAGTTTATCCCCCCAGGGACGCATCTATGGCTACACCTTC. Protein sequence: CASSLSPQGRIYGYTF.

The rearrangement uses TRBV5-5 and TRBJ1-2; 11 bases fit TRBD1. V lost 3 bases to trimming and J lost 7 bases; unmatched junction nucleotides: 8. CDR3 size: 15 residues. The germline CDR1 and CDR2 sequences are SGHKS and YYEKEE (reference sequence). The CDR3 loop is CASSSDRGRGGGYTF. The CDR3 bases are TGTGCCAGCAGCTCGGACAGGGGGCGAGGTGGTGGCTACACCTTC.

This clonotype was counted only a few times. The genes are TRBV6-6 and TRBJ1-4; maybe TRBD1 (6 bases). CDR1 and CDR2 (germline): MNHNY, SVGAGI (reference sequence). Trimming pared 0 bases from V and 3 bases from J, leaving 8 bases between. CDR3 length equals 15 residues. CDR3 amino acids: CASSYSDSSNEKLFF. The DNA of the CDR3 is TGTGCCAGCAGTTACTCGGACAGTTCTAATGAAAAACTGTTTTTT.

At least ten counts were recorded for this clonotype. This rearrangement joins TRBV5-1 to TRBJ2-7; D call uncertain. Germline V gene sequence: CDR1 SGHRS, CDR2 YFSETQ. Trimming took 6 bases from V and 1 from J, leaving 14 bases between them. CDR3 length: 14 amino acids. CDR3 nucleotides: TGCGCCAGCACCAGCCCTTACGGATCCTACGAGCAGTACTTC. This encodes CASTSPYGSYEQYF.

Ten or more counts support this clonotype. The gene calls are TRBV20-1 and TRBJ2-4; 11 positions match TRBD2. Germline lookup yields CDR1 DFQATT and CDR2 SNEGSKA (reference sequence). The V gene end was trimmed by 6 bases and the J gene end by 0 bases; junction bases not matched to a gene: 7. This CDR3 is built from 16 residues. CDR3: CSAISGGDLAKNIQYF. In DNA, the CDR3 is TGCAGTGCAATTAGCGGGGGGGACCTAGCCAAAAACATTCAGTACTTC.

Only a few counts were recorded for this clonotype. The chain uses TRBV2 and TRBJ1-5, with TRBD1 as a possible D gene (6 bases). V gave up 4 bases and J gave up 3 bases, with 10 bases separating them. Per germline, CDR1 SNHLY and CDR2 FYNNEI. The CDR3 loop spans 14 amino acids. CDR3 sequence reads: CASSGGQVNQPQHF. The CDR3 nucleotides read TGTGCCAGCAGTGGGGGGCAGGTCAATCAGCCCCAGCATTTT.

This clonotype was detected only a few times. The chain is built from TRBV30 and TRBJ1-1; TRBD1 aligns across 7 bases. Germline CDR1 reads GTSNPN; CDR2 reads SVGIG (reference sequence). CDR3 length: 14 residues. V shed 5 bases and J 0 bases; nucleotides not matched to a gene: 6. The CDR3 DNA is TGTGCCTGGGGAAAGGGACAGATGAACACTGAAGCTTTCTTT. Its translation: CAWGKGQMNTEAFF. The full variable domain, completed using reference TRBV30 and TRBJ1-1, is SQTIHQWPATLVQPVGSPLSLECTVEGTSNPNLYWYRQAAGRGLQLLFYSVGIGQISSEVPQNLSASRPQDRQFILSSKKLLLSDSGFYLCAWGKGQMNTEAFFGQGTRLTVV.

This clonotype has at least ten counts. The gene calls are TRBV24-1 and TRBJ2-1; weak D call: TRBD1 (5 bases). This CDR3 region has 17 residues. V was shortened by 5 bases and J by 0 bases, with 16 bases between the two germline ends. Germline CDR1 and CDR2: KGHDR and SFDVKD. CDR3 in DNA: TGTGCCACCAGTGCTAGTCCCCCGGACATCTCCTACAATGAGCAGTTCTTC. This translates into CATSASPPDISYNEQFF.

Concerning this clonotype: This may be a read error: a much more frequent sequence differs by one nucleotide. The chain recombines TRBV5-1 with TRBJ2-5; D is undetermined. CDR3 length equals 15 residues. Germline values: CDR1 SGHRS, CDR2 YFSETQ. Trimming shortened V by 6 bases and J by 11 bases, and 26 bases separated the two germline ends. CDR3 bases: TGCGCCAGCACTAGGATGCAGACCCCTCGGAATGAGCAGTACTTC. Its protein product is CASTRMQTPRNEQYF.

This chain connects TRBV7-2 to TRBJ2-1; D gene uncertain. The germline V and J ends were trimmed by 3 bases and 8 bases, with 14 bases remaining between them. The germline V gene encodes CDR1 SGHTA and CDR2 FQGNSA. The CDR3 totals 14 residues. This chain's CDR3 is CASSFRLASDEQFF. For the CDR3, the DNA is TGTGCCAGCAGCTTCCGACTTGCTTCCGATGAGCAGTTCTTC.

This clonotype was counted only a few times. A single base separates this from a much larger clone, so it may be a read error. The chain employs TRBV6-6 and TRBJ2-3; 8 nucleotides align to TRBD1. The germline CDR1 and CDR2 sequences are MNHNY and SVGAGI (reference sequence). The CDR3 contains 17 residues. CDR3 region: CASSYSSRQGYGDTRYF. For the CDR3, the DNA is TGTGCCAGCAGTTACTCGTCCAGACAGGGGTATGGAGATACGCGGTATTTT.

This clonotype appeared many times. This chain joins TRBV4-1 and TRBJ2-3; 10 positions agree with TRBD2. Trimming removed 3 bases from V and 9 bases from J; junction bases left unmatched: 12. The CDR3 has 16 amino acids. Looked up from germline, CDR1 is MGHRA and CDR2 is YSYEKL. CDR3 sequence: CASSHEVAGGPGTQYF. The DNA for the CDR3 is TGCGCCAGCAGCCACGAGGTAGCGGGGGGCCCAGGCACGCAGTATTTT.

This chain connects TRBV27 to TRBJ2-7, with D perhaps assigned TRBD1 or TRBD2 (6 bases each). The V end was cut by 4 bases, the J end by 6 bases, with 7 bases between. This CDR3 is built from 11 residues. Germline-derived CDR1 and CDR2 are MNHEY and SMNVEV (reference sequence). CDR3 amino acids: CASSWGAEQYF. The CDR3 DNA follows: TGTGCCAGCAGTTGGGGGGCCGAGCAGTACTTC.

In its sample, this clonotype was seen many times. The chain employs TRBV9 and TRBJ2-1; D is unclear. The CDR3 totals 13 residues. Germline CDR1 SGDLS, CDR2 YYNGEE. The V and J ends lost 0 bases and 7 bases respectively, with 8 bases between them. In DNA form, the CDR3 reads TGTGCCAGCAGCGTAGTTGTGGGGAATGAGCAGTTCTTC. This gives the protein CASSVVVGNEQFF.